The rows below give T cell receptor beta chains drawn from one sample of a study of blood T cell repertoires in COVID-19. TCRdb's copy holds only in-frame clones and misses some; the assay was immunoSEQ multiplex PCR. This sample has some 310,000 clones, with around 91% found just once. The sample taken for sequencing was peripheral blood. These receptors all stem from a woman aged 40 to 50 with COVID-19, enrolled during active disease. Each CDR3 is given with its conserved first and last residue. Fields, in order: D gene, J gene, V gene, clone size, CDR3 protein, CDR3 DNA. D genes are given only for firm matches. The size field is filled for only some rows; it gives once, few, many or a size class.

D gene: .
J gene: TRBJ2-7
V gene: TRBV5-1
clone size: once
CDR3 protein: CASSLDSTSTEQYF
CDR3 DNA: TGCGCCAGCAGCTTGGACAGCACGTCAACCGAGCAGTACTTC

D gene: .
J gene: TRBJ2-2
V gene: TRBV6-5
clone size: .
CDR3 protein: CASVSLNTGELFF
CDR3 DNA: TGTGCCAGCGTCTCACTGAACACCGGGGAGCTGTTTTTT

D gene: .
J gene: TRBJ2-7
V gene: TRBV28
clone size: .
CDR3 protein: CASSLSFYEQYF
CDR3 DNA: TGTGCCAGCAGTTTAAGCTTCTACGAGCAGTACTTC

D gene: TRBD2
J gene: TRBJ2-1
V gene: TRBV4-1
clone size: .
CDR3 protein: CASTLSLGTSGRLDEQFF
CDR3 DNA: TGCGCCAGCACCCTCAGTCTCGGGACTAGCGGGAGGCTCGATGAGCAGTTCTTC

D gene: .
J gene: TRBJ1-4
V gene: TRBV7-9
clone size: .
CDR3 protein: CASSLRGSGDEKLFF
CDR3 DNA: TGTGCCAGCAGCTTAAGAGGTTCGGGGGATGAAAAACTGTTTTTT

D gene: .
J gene: TRBJ1-1
V gene: TRBV6-6
clone size: .
CDR3 protein: CASRIEQGWITEAFF
CDR3 DNA: TGTGCCAGCAGAATAGAACAGGGTTGGATCACTGAAGCTTTCTTT

D gene: .
J gene: TRBJ1-6
V gene: TRBV28
clone size: .
CDR3 protein: CASSSGNSPLHF
CDR3 DNA: TGTGCCAGCAGTTCGGGGAATTCACCCCTCCACTTT

D gene: TRBD1
J gene: TRBJ1-2
V gene: TRBV9
clone size: .
CDR3 protein: CASSVQGDGNYGYTF
CDR3 DNA: TGTGCCAGCAGCGTACAGGGGGACGGGAACTATGGCTACACCTTC

D gene: .
J gene: TRBJ1-2
V gene: TRBV16
clone size: .
CDR3 protein: CASSQSDLFRGGGYTF
CDR3 DNA: TGTGCCAGCAGCCAATCCGACCTATTCAGGGGCGGGGGCTACACCTTC

D gene: TRBD2
J gene: TRBJ2-1
V gene: TRBV7-3
clone size: .
CDR3 protein: CASSAGLADYNEQFF
CDR3 DNA: TGTGCCAGCAGCGCGGGACTAGCGGATTACAATGAGCAGTTCTTC

D gene: TRBD2
J gene: TRBJ2-1
V gene: TRBV6-2/TRBV6-3
clone size: few
CDR3 protein: CASSYSLVGTSGSSYNEQFF
CDR3 DNA: TGTGCCAGCAGTTACTCATTGGTGGGAACTAGCGGATCTTCCTACAATGAGCAGTTCTTC

D gene: TRBD1
J gene: TRBJ1-2
V gene: TRBV4-3
clone size: .
CDR3 protein: CASSQVPRQGAGGYTF
CDR3 DNA: TGCGCCAGCAGCCAAGTCCCTCGACAGGGGGCGGGTGGCTACACCTTC

D gene: TRBD1
J gene: TRBJ1-1
V gene: TRBV19
clone size: .
CDR3 protein: CASSMTGANTEAFF
CDR3 DNA: TGTGCCAGTAGTATGACAGGGGCGAACACTGAAGCTTTCTTT

D gene: .
J gene: TRBJ1-5
V gene: TRBV20-1
clone size: .
CDR3 protein: CSASEGVGAFNQPQHF
CDR3 DNA: TGCAGTGCTAGTGAGGGGGTGGGGGCATTCAATCAGCCCCAGCATTTT

D gene: TRBD1
J gene: TRBJ1-6
V gene: TRBV12-3/TRBV12-4
clone size: .
CDR3 protein: CASSPTGESPLHF
CDR3 DNA: TGTGCCAGCAGTCCGACAGGGGAATCACCCCTCCACTTT

D gene: .
J gene: TRBJ1-5
V gene: TRBV19
clone size: .
CDR3 protein: CASGLGNQPQHF
CDR3 DNA: TGTGCCAGCGGACTGGGCAATCAGCCCCAGCATTTT

D gene: .
J gene: TRBJ2-2
V gene: TRBV7-2
clone size: .
CDR3 protein: CASSPHGWAKNTGELFF
CDR3 DNA: TGTGCCAGCAGCCCCCATGGCTGGGCGAAGAACACCGGGGAGCTGTTTTTT

D gene: TRBD1
J gene: TRBJ1-6
V gene: TRBV5-8
clone size: .
CDR3 protein: CASSLDRGIGSPLHF
CDR3 DNA: TGTGCCAGCAGCTTGGACAGGGGTATCGGTTCACCCCTCCACTTT

D gene: .
J gene: TRBJ1-4
V gene: TRBV3-1/TRBV3-2
clone size: .
CDR3 protein: CASSQGGQGEKLFF
CDR3 DNA: TGTGCCAGCAGCCAAGGGGGCCAGGGTGAAAAACTGTTTTTT

D gene: TRBD1
J gene: TRBJ2-2
V gene: TRBV5-1
clone size: .
CDR3 protein: CASSLAQGASGELFF
CDR3 DNA: TGCGCCAGCAGCTTGGCGCAGGGGGCGTCCGGGGAGCTGTTTTTT

D gene: .
J gene: TRBJ2-5
V gene: TRBV7-2
clone size: .
CDR3 protein: CASSPGGRGRGETQYF
CDR3 DNA: TGTGCCAGCAGCCCAGGCGGCAGGGGGCGGGGGGAGACCCAGTACTTC

D gene: .
J gene: TRBJ1-1
V gene: TRBV28
clone size: .
CDR3 protein: CASSLQVGEAFF
CDR3 DNA: TGTGCCAGCAGTCTACAGGTCGGTGAAGCTTTCTTT

D gene: .
J gene: TRBJ1-4
V gene: TRBV30
clone size: .
CDR3 protein: CAWSTPRGTNEKLFF
CDR3 DNA: TGTGCCTGGAGTACACCCAGGGGAACTAATGAAAAACTGTTTTTT

D gene: TRBD1
J gene: TRBJ2-7
V gene: TRBV24-1
clone size: .
CDR3 protein: CATSLPSGPPHGTGGGYEQYF
CDR3 DNA: TGTGCCACCAGCCTACCGTCTGGGCCTCCGCACGGGACAGGGGGCGGATACGAGCAGTACTTC

D gene: TRBD1
J gene: TRBJ2-7
V gene: TRBV19
clone size: .
CDR3 protein: CASSPGTGSSYEQYF
CDR3 DNA: TGTGCCAGTAGTCCCGGGACAGGCTCCTCCTACGAGCAGTACTTC

D gene: .
J gene: TRBJ1-5
V gene: TRBV4-3
clone size: .
CDR3 protein: CASSQDSKNQPQHF
CDR3 DNA: TGCGCCAGCAGCCAAGACAGTAAGAATCAGCCCCAGCATTTT

D gene: TRBD1
J gene: TRBJ2-5
V gene: TRBV2
clone size: .
CDR3 protein: CASSTGTGTGETQYF
CDR3 DNA: TGTGCCAGCAGTACCGGGACAGGGACAGGGGAGACCCAGTACTTC

D gene: .
J gene: TRBJ2-1
V gene: TRBV19
clone size: .
CDR3 protein: CASSHGEARDNEQFF
CDR3 DNA: TGTGCCAGTAGTCACGGGGAGGCTCGCGACAATGAGCAGTTCTTC

D gene: TRBD1
J gene: TRBJ1-1
V gene: TRBV28
clone size: .
CDR3 protein: CASTQDRGWNTEAFF
CDR3 DNA: TGTGCCAGCACCCAGGACAGGGGATGGAACACTGAAGCTTTCTTT

D gene: .
J gene: TRBJ1-5
V gene: TRBV12-3/TRBV12-4
clone size: .
CDR3 protein: CASTADSDQPQHF
CDR3 DNA: TGTGCCAGCACCGCGGACAGCGATCAGCCCCAGCATTTT

D gene: TRBD1
J gene: TRBJ2-7
V gene: TRBV9
clone size: .
CDR3 protein: CASSVRDRSYEQYF
CDR3 DNA: TGTGCCAGCAGCGTTCGGGACAGAAGTTACGAGCAGTACTTC

D gene: TRBD1
J gene: TRBJ1-4
V gene: TRBV27
clone size: few
CDR3 protein: CASLRQGEEKLFF
CDR3 DNA: TGTGCCAGCCTCAGACAGGGAGAAGAAAAACTGTTTTTT

D gene: .
J gene: TRBJ2-7
V gene: TRBV5-1
clone size: .
CDR3 protein: CASSLEARGIFEQYF
CDR3 DNA: TGCGCCAGCAGCCTCGAGGCCAGGGGAATCTTCGAGCAGTACTTC

D gene: TRBD1
J gene: TRBJ2-3
V gene: TRBV29-1
clone size: .
CDR3 protein: CSVRDRGRADTQYF
CDR3 DNA: TGCAGCGTGAGGGACAGGGGTCGGGCAGATACGCAGTATTTT

D gene: .
J gene: TRBJ1-2
V gene: TRBV18
clone size: .
CDR3 protein: CASSPEARYGYTF
CDR3 DNA: TGTGCCAGCTCACCAGAGGCGAGGTATGGCTACACCTTC

D gene: TRBD1
J gene: TRBJ2-7
V gene: TRBV7-2
clone size: .
CDR3 protein: CASSTGTGGFYEQYF
CDR3 DNA: TGTGCCAGCAGCACCGGTACAGGGGGCTTCTACGAGCAGTACTTC

D gene: .
J gene: TRBJ1-5
V gene: TRBV27
clone size: .
CDR3 protein: CASSFLNNQPQHF
CDR3 DNA: TGTGCCAGCAGTTTTCTTAACAATCAGCCCCAGCATTTT

D gene: .
J gene: TRBJ1-2
V gene: TRBV28
clone size: .
CDR3 protein: CASSPPAGNYGYTF
CDR3 DNA: TGTGCCAGCAGTCCCCCCGCAGGGAACTATGGCTACACCTTC

D gene: .
J gene: TRBJ1-1
V gene: TRBV12-3/TRBV12-4
clone size: .
CDR3 protein: CASSLAITEAFF
CDR3 DNA: TGTGCCAGCAGTTTGGCCATCACTGAAGCTTTCTTT

D gene: TRBD1
J gene: TRBJ1-2
V gene: TRBV6-2/TRBV6-3
clone size: .
CDR3 protein: CASSYGTGGYGYTF
CDR3 DNA: TGTGCCAGCAGTTACGGGACAGGGGGCTATGGCTACACCTTC

D gene: TRBD2
J gene: TRBJ2-1
V gene: TRBV5-1
clone size: .
CDR3 protein: CASSLAGLAGSYNEQFF
CDR3 DNA: TGCGCCAGCAGCTTGGCCGGACTAGCGGGCTCCTACAATGAGCAGTTCTTC

D gene: .
J gene: TRBJ1-1
V gene: TRBV5-6
clone size: .
CDR3 protein: CASMPRQIMNTEAFF
CDR3 DNA: TGTGCCAGCATGCCGAGACAGATCATGAACACTGAAGCTTTCTTT

D gene: .
J gene: TRBJ1-4
V gene: TRBV5-5
clone size: .
CDR3 protein: CASSLGSRETNEKLFF
CDR3 DNA: TGTGCCAGCAGCTTGGGGTCCAGGGAAACTAATGAAAAACTGTTTTTT

D gene: .
J gene: TRBJ1-2
V gene: TRBV11-1
clone size: .
CDR3 protein: CASSLDRTYGYTF
CDR3 DNA: TGTGCCAGCAGCCTTGACAGGACCTATGGCTACACCTTC

D gene: .
J gene: TRBJ1-6
V gene: TRBV6-5
clone size: few
CDR3 protein: CASSRGGSPLHF
CDR3 DNA: TGTGCCAGCAGTCGCGGGGGATCACCCCTCCACTTT